This TCR beta chain was retrieved from a study of T cells in localized non-small cell lung cancer. Study-wide points: Uninvolved adjacent lung showed higher T cell clonality than tumor. With higher T cell density in blood came longer overall survival. Sequence data derive from only one tumor region, so heterogeneity remains possible. Appearing in adjacent lung were a median about 60 of the top 100 tumor clones.

Trimming pared 2 bases from V and 5 bases from J, leaving 3 bases between. Per germline, CDR1 MDHEN and CDR2 SYDVKM. CDR3 length: 11 residues. This table comes from immunoSEQ multiplex PCR, and its TCRdb copy is limited to in-frame clones, with some not included. The table records under 95,000 clones, around 80% of them present only once. For this clone: Its specificity is not known.

This TCR derives from a female donor older than 55 with stage I lung adenocarcinoma. The chain recombines TRBV28 with TRBJ2-5; D uncertain. This sample comprised peripheral blood, obtained before any cancer treatment. The CDR3 reads CASSLRETQYF. CDR3 bases: TGTGCCAGCAGTTTAAGGGAGACCCAGTACTTC.